The 6 T cell receptor beta chains given below trace back to one sample, sequenced in a study of CD4 T cells in relation to SARS-CoV-2 and coronaviruses. Some clones are missing from TCRdb's copy, which holds only in-frame ones; the method was immunoSEQ multiplex PCR. The sample contains 20,000 to 30,000 clones, 75% of which appear only once. These receptors' targets are unknown. The unexposed donors gave CD4+ T cells in about 2010-2019, prior to COVID-19. The cells were cultured for over eight days before CD4+ T cells were isolated. Material for sequencing was CD4+ T cells from PBMCs, cultured in vitro. The origin of the receptors is a human donor in good health.

This chain connects TRBV28 to TRBJ2-7, with 11 bases lining up with TRBD2. Germline V gene lookup returns CDR1 MDHEN and CDR2 SYDVKM. V dropped 3 bases and J dropped 2; count of bases not matched to a gene: 18. The CDR3 spans 20 residues. CDR3 DNA: TGTGCCAGCAGTTTGGTGGTGAGGGGGATTAGCGGGAGGGTCCCCTACGAGCAGTACTTC. It specifies CASSLVVRGISGRVPYEQYF.

This clone was recorded only once. The chain links TRBV5-1 to TRBJ2-2, with 7 bases fitting TRBD1. Per the germline V gene, CDR1 is SGHRS and CDR2 is YFSETQ. The CDR3 extends over 15 amino acids. The V and J ends lost 0 bases and 4 bases, in that order; junction bases with no gene match: 3. CDR3 nucleotide sequence: TGCGCCAGCAGCTTGGACAGGGGATCCACCGGGGAGCTGTTTTTT. It specifies CASSLDRGSTGELFF. Complete variable domain (other parts from reference TRBV5-1 and TRBJ2-2): KAGVTQTPRYLIKTRGQQVTLSCSPISGHRSVSWYQQTPGQGLQFLFEYFSETQRNKGNFPGRFSGRQFSNSRSEMNVSTLELGDSALYLCASSLDRGSTGELFFGEGSRLTVL.

This sequence joins TRBV3-1 (or the pseudogene TRBV3-2) and TRBJ1-1, with no clear D. V was trimmed by 4 bases and J by 7 bases, leaving 10 bases between them. The CDR3 runs to 12 residues. Germline V gene sequence: CDR1 LGHDT, CDR2 YNNKEL (reference sequence). The DNA of the CDR3 is TGTGCCAGCAGCCTCCTGAAGGGTGAAGCTTTCTTT. It translates to CASSLLKGEAFF.

The rearrangement joins TRBV19 to TRBJ1-2; maybe TRBD1 (5 bases). The CDR3 runs 15 residues. The V end was cut by 5 bases, the J end by 11 bases, with 24 bases between. Germline CDR1 and CDR2: LNHDA and SQIVND (reference sequence). CDR3 sequence reads: CASSPRTEGMSGYTF. The CDR3 DNA reads TGTGCCAGTAGTCCAAGGACCGAGGGGATGAGCGGTTACACCTTC.

The CDR3 region is CASSIAGQGADEQYF. CDR3 coding DNA: TGTGCCAGTAGTATAGCTGGGCAGGGGGCCGACGAGCAGTACTTC. The chain employs TRBV19 and TRBJ2-7, with TRBD1 matching over 8 bases. J lost 5 bases, V lost 1 base, and 7 bases had no gene match. Germline CDR1 and CDR2: LNHDA and SQIVND (reference sequence). The CDR3 is 15 residues long.

The chain couples TRBV9 to TRBJ2-3, with no clear D. CDR1 and CDR2 from the germline V gene are SGDLS and YYNGEE. The V end was cut by 0 bases, the J end by 2 bases, with 10 bases between. This CDR3 contains 15 residues. CDR3 sequence: CASSVGSESTDTQYF. Here the CDR3 DNA reads TGTGCCAGCAGCGTAGGATCTGAGTCCACAGATACGCAGTATTTT.